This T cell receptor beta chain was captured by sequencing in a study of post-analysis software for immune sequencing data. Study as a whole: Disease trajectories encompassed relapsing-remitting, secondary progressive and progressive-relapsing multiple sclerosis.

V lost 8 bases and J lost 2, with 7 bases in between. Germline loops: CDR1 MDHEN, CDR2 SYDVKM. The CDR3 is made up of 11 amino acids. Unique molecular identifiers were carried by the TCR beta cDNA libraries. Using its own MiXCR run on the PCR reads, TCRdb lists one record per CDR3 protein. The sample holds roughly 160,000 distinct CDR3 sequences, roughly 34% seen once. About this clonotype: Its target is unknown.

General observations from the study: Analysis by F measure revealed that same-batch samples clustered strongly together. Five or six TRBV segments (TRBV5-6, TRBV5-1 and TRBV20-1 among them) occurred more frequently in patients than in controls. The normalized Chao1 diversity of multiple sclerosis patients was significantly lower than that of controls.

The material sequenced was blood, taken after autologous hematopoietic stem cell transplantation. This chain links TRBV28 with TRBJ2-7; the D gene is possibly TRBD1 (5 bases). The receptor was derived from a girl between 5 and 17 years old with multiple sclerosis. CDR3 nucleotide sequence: TGTGCCAGCTTGGGGCCCTACGAGCAGTACTTC. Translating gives CASLGPYEQYF. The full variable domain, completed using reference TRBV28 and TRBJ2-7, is DVKVTQSSRYLVKRTGEKVFLECVQDMDHENMFWYRQDPGLGLRLIYFSYDVKMKEKGDIPEGYSVSREKKERFSLILESASTNQTSMYLCASLGPYEQYFGPGTRLTVT.